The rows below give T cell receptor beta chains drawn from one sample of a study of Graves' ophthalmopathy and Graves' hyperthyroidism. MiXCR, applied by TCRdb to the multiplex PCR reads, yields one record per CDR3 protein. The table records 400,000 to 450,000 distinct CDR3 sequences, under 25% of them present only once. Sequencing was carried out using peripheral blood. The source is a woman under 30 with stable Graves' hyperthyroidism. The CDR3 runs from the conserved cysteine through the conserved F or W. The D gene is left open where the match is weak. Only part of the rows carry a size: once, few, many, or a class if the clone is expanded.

DNA: TGTGCCAGCAGTTGGGGGCCGCGGACCCTAGCTTTCTTT; CDR3: CASSWGPRTLAFF; V: TRBV12-3/TRBV12-4; D: NA; size: many; J: TRBJ1-1
DNA: TGTGCCAGTAGTATAGGCAGGGGGCAGATTCAGCCCCAGCATTTT; CDR3: CASSIGRGQIQPQHF; V: TRBV19; D: TRBD1; size: many; J: TRBJ1-5
DNA: TGTGCCATCAGTAATACCGGGACAGGGGACCAAGAGACCCAGTACTTC; CDR3: CAISNTGTGDQETQYF; V: TRBV10-3; D: TRBD1; size: many; J: TRBJ2-5
DNA: TGTGCCAGCGGTACGGGAGATGGCTACACCTTC; CDR3: CASGTGDGYTF; V: TRBV7-8; D: NA; size: NA; J: TRBJ1-2
DNA: TGTGCCACCAGCAGAGGACAGCTAAACACTGAAGCTTTCTTT; CDR3: CATSRGQLNTEAFF; V: TRBV15; D: NA; size: many; J: TRBJ1-1
DNA: TGTGCCAGCAGTTACGGAGGGCAGGCGAACTACGAGCAGTACTTC; CDR3: CASSYGGQANYEQYF; V: TRBV6-5; D: NA; size: many; J: TRBJ2-7
DNA: TGTGCCAGCAGCTTAATGGGGGGAAAGCGAGCTTTCTTT; CDR3: CASSLMGGKRAFF; V: TRBV11-2; D: NA; size: NA; J: TRBJ1-1
DNA: TGTGCCATCAGTGAGTCGAGACGGGAGCAGTACTTC; CDR3: CAISESRREQYF; V: TRBV10-3; D: NA; size: once; J: TRBJ2-7
DNA: TGTGCCATCGATCGGGACAACCAACAAAACACTGAAGCTTTCTTT; CDR3: CAIDRDNQQNTEAFF; V: TRBV10-3; D: NA; size: many; J: TRBJ1-1
DNA: TGTGCCTGGAGTTGGTCAGCCTATAATTCACCCCTCCACTTT; CDR3: CAWSWSAYNSPLHF; V: TRBV30; D: NA; size: NA; J: TRBJ1-6
DNA: TGTGCCAGCAGCTTAGAGGGCGCAGGGCAGACCCAGTACTTC; CDR3: CASSLEGAGQTQYF; V: TRBV7-9; D: NA; size: many; J: TRBJ2-5
DNA: TGTGCCTGGAGTCCCGACCGCACCGGGGAGCTGTTTTTT; CDR3: CAWSPDRTGELFF; V: TRBV30; D: NA; size: many; J: TRBJ2-2
DNA: TGTGCCAGCAGCCAAGAGGCTAGCGGGGCCTACGAGCAGTACTTC; CDR3: CASSQEASGAYEQYF; V: TRBV4-2; D: TRBD2; size: many; J: TRBJ2-7
DNA: TGTGCCATCAGTGGGTCTGACAGGGTTCACGAGCAGTACTTC; CDR3: CAISGSDRVHEQYF; V: TRBV10-3; D: TRBD1; size: many; J: TRBJ2-7
DNA: TGTGCCAGCAGCCGACTAGCGGGAGAGCAAGAGACCCAGTACTTC; CDR3: CASSRLAGEQETQYF; V: TRBV6-1; D: TRBD2; size: many; J: TRBJ2-5
DNA: TGTGCCAGCAGTTCCCCCCTCCGGACTAGCTCCTACGAGCAGTACTTC; CDR3: CASSSPLRTSSYEQYF; V: TRBV28; D: TRBD2; size: many; J: TRBJ2-7
DNA: TGTGCCAGCAGTTGGACAGGAGATAACACTGAAGCTTTCTTT; CDR3: CASSWTGDNTEAFF; V: TRBV12-3/TRBV12-4; D: TRBD1; size: NA; J: TRBJ1-1
DNA: TGTGCCAGCAGCCGGGAGCGACAGGGCCAAGAGACCCAGTACTTC; CDR3: CASSRERQGQETQYF; V: TRBV12-3/TRBV12-4; D: NA; size: many; J: TRBJ2-5
DNA: TGTGCCAGCAGTAAGACTAGCGGGGGCCAAGAGACCCAGTACTTC; CDR3: CASSKTSGGQETQYF; V: TRBV3-1; D: TRBD2; size: few; J: TRBJ2-5